The 9 T cell receptor beta chains listed next were all sequenced from one sample in a study of spatial heterogeneity in lung cancer. TCRdb reprocessed the 5' RACE reads via MiXCR and lists one record per CDR3 protein. The data contain tens of thousands of distinct CDR3 sequences, 8.4% of them singletons. Stated time point: sample taken at primary tumor resection. Unsorted whole RNA from tumor, nontumor lung or frozen PBMC underwent sequencing. The sample here was PBMCs, taken at surgery. These receptors all stem from a female donor with early-stage non-small cell lung cancer.

This rearrangement joins TRBV20-1 to TRBJ1-2, with unresolved D. The germline gives CDR1 DFQATT, CDR2 SNEGSKA (reference sequence). The V gene lost 6 bases and the J gene lost 2 bases, with 13 bases spanning the gap. This CDR3 contains 13 residues. The CDR3 is CSAKTEQNYGYTF. The CDR3 DNA follows: TGCAGTGCAAAGACGGAGCAGAACTATGGCTACACCTTC.

This clonotype came up many times. No DNA is shown, since the ends of the CDR3 on it are uncertain; the CDR3 is the one TCRdb lists. The CDR3: CASSSSFNEQFF. The chain recombines TRBV6-2 or TRBV6-3 with TRBJ2-1. With termini counted, the CDR3 has 12 amino acids. CDR1 is MNHEY and CDR2 is SVGEGT in the germline V gene.

Points on this clonotype: The junction shows a germline mismatch at one end, possibly a read error. V usage is TRBV9 and J usage is TRBJ2-7, with D possibly matching TRBD2 (6 bases). The CDR3 runs 15 residues. CDR1 SGDLS and CDR2 YYNGEE come from the germline V gene. The CDR3 reads CASGVGAGTSYEQYF. DNA of the CDR3: TGTGCCAGCGGCGTAGGGGCGGGAACCTCCTACGAGCAGTACTTC.

Comments on this clonotype: A much larger clone lies one base from this, so it may be a read error. The chain employs TRBV18 and TRBJ2-7; D remains unclear. The CDR3 runs to 13 residues. The germline CDR1 and CDR2 sequences are KGHSH and LQKENI. The CDR3 sequence: CASSPRTSDEQCF. The CDR3 DNA reads TGTGCCAGCTCACCTCGGACCAGTGACGAGCAGTGCTTC.

This clonotype has at least ten counts. The genes are TRBV28 and TRBJ2-7, with 7 bases fitting TRBD1. The CDR3 length is 13 residues. With V trimmed by 5 bases and J by 3 bases, 4 bases remained unmatched. Germline CDR1 MDHEN, CDR2 SYDVKM. CDR3 sequence: CASSGTANYEQYF. For the CDR3, the DNA is TGTGCCAGCAGTGGGACAGCCAACTACGAGCAGTACTTC.

In this sample, this clonotype turned up a few times. The chain employs TRBV5-1 and TRBJ1-6, with D possibly being TRBD1 (5 bases). CDR3 length equals 15 residues. The germline V and J ends were trimmed by 4 bases and 8 bases, with 16 bases remaining between them. Germline V gene lookup returns CDR1 SGHRS and CDR2 YFSETQ. The CDR3 loop is CASSPPGLMDSPLHF. CDR3 nucleotide sequence: TGCGCCAGCAGCCCGCCGGGACTGATGGATTCACCCCTCCACTTT. The whole variable domain, remainder taken from reference TRBV5-1 and TRBJ1-6, is KAGVTQTPRYLIKTRGQQVTLSCSPISGHRSVSWYQQTPGQGLQFLFEYFSETQRNKGNFPGRFSGRQFSNSRSEMNVSTLELGDSALYLCASSPPGLMDSPLHFGNGTRLTVT.

This clonotype was seen ten or more times. The rearrangement joins TRBV6-6 to TRBJ1-4, with 8 positions matching TRBD1. Germline V lookup: CDR1 MNHNY, CDR2 SVGAGI (reference sequence). V shed 6 bases and J 7 bases; nucleotides not matched to a gene: 13. The CDR3 length is 16 residues. CDR3 in amino acids: CASRERGDRFSEKLFF. As DNA, the CDR3 is TGTGCCAGCAGGGAAAGGGGGGACAGGTTTAGTGAAAAACTGTTTTTT.

This clonotype was counted many times. The V and J genes are TRBV18 and TRBJ2-2; D is ambiguous. The V end was cut by 3 bases, the J end by 2 bases, with 13 bases between. The CDR3 sequence is 16 residues long. CDR1 KGHSH and CDR2 LQKENI come from the germline V gene. This CDR3 is CASSPRLTVNTGELFF. CDR3 in DNA: TGTGCCAGCTCACCTCGTCTTACAGTAAACACCGGGGAGCTGTTTTTT.

This clonotype has more than one count but fewer than ten. The rearrangement links TRBV4-1 to TRBJ1-1; no firm D call. The CDR3 totals 14 residues. Trimming shortened V by 1 base and J by 1 base, and 7 bases separated the two germline ends. Germline V gives CDR1 MGHRA, CDR2 YSYEKL. CDR3 region: CASSQAPTNTEAFF. CDR3 nucleotides: TGCGCCAGCAGCCAAGCCCCCACGAACACTGAAGCTTTCTTT.